This entry describes one T cell receptor beta chain. V lost 2 bases to trimming and J lost 7 bases, with 18 bases between them. Per the germline V gene, CDR1 is MNHEY and CDR2 is SVGEGT. CDR3 length: 16 amino acids. This table comes from immunoSEQ multiplex PCR, and its TCRdb copy is limited to in-frame clones, with some not included. This table has over 200,000 clones, roughly 87% appearing once. The data originate from a study of blood T cell repertoires in COVID-19. About the research overall: PBMCs, B-cell-depleted T cells, or T cells were the source of the cDNA or gDNA that made up the material.

This receptor was obtained from a man aged 40-49 years with active or convalescent COVID-19. The sequencing sample was made of peripheral blood. This chain uses TRBV6-2 or TRBV6-3 with TRBJ2-1; TRBD1 might be the D (6 bases). The chain's CDR3 is CASSYLAASRGNEQFF. In DNA form, the CDR3 reads TGTGCCAGCAGTTACCTTGCAGCGTCGAGGGGGAATGAGCAGTTCTTC.